The clone carrying this T cell receptor (beta chain) was found a few times. Its specificity is not known. Trimming removed 4 bases from V and 0 bases from J; junction bases left unmatched: 4. The CDR3 runs to 15 residues. The data were obtained in a study of regulatory T cells in long-lasting Graves disease. General observations from the study: The TCR repertoire of persistent Graves' patients was less diverse than that of newly diagnosed ones.

Investigators prepared the TCR beta libraries by applying iRepertoire HTBI primers and Arm-PCR of CDR3 regions. TCRdb reprocessed the multiplex PCR reads with MiXCR, giving one entry per CDR3 protein. The sample records about 420,000 distinct CDR3 sequences, around 24% being singletons. Time point indicated: persistent/refractory GD, antithyroid drugs over 5 years with positive TRAb. RNA from PBMCs was the source of the TCR library. Peripheral blood, at roughly 8.4 milliliters, went into EDTA tubes. The material sequenced was peripheral blood mononuclear cells (PBMCs), taken when the disease was refractory, from a patient treated with antithyroid drugs. The V and J genes are TRBV12-3 or TRBV12-4 and TRBJ2-3, with TRBD2 matching over 7 bases. The TCR originated in a female donor with Graves disease. The CDR3 bases are TGTGCCAGCAGTTCCCCGGGACTAAGCACAGATACGCAGTATTTT. It yields the protein CASSSPGLSTDTQYF.